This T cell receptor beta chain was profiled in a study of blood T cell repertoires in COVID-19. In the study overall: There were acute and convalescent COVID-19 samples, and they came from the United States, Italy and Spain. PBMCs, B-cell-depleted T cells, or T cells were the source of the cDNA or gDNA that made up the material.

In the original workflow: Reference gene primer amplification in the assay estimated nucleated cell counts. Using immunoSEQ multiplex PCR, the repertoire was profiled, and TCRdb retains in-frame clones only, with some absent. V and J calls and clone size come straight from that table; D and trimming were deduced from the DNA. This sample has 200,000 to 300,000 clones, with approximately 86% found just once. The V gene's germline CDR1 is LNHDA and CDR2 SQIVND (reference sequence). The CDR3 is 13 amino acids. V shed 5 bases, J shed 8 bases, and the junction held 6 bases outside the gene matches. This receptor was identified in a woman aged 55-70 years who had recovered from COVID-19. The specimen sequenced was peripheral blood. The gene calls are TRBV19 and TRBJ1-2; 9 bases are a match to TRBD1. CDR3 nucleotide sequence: TGTGCCAGTAGTGTGCCGGGACAGGGAGGCTACACCTTC. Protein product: CASSVPGQGGYTF.